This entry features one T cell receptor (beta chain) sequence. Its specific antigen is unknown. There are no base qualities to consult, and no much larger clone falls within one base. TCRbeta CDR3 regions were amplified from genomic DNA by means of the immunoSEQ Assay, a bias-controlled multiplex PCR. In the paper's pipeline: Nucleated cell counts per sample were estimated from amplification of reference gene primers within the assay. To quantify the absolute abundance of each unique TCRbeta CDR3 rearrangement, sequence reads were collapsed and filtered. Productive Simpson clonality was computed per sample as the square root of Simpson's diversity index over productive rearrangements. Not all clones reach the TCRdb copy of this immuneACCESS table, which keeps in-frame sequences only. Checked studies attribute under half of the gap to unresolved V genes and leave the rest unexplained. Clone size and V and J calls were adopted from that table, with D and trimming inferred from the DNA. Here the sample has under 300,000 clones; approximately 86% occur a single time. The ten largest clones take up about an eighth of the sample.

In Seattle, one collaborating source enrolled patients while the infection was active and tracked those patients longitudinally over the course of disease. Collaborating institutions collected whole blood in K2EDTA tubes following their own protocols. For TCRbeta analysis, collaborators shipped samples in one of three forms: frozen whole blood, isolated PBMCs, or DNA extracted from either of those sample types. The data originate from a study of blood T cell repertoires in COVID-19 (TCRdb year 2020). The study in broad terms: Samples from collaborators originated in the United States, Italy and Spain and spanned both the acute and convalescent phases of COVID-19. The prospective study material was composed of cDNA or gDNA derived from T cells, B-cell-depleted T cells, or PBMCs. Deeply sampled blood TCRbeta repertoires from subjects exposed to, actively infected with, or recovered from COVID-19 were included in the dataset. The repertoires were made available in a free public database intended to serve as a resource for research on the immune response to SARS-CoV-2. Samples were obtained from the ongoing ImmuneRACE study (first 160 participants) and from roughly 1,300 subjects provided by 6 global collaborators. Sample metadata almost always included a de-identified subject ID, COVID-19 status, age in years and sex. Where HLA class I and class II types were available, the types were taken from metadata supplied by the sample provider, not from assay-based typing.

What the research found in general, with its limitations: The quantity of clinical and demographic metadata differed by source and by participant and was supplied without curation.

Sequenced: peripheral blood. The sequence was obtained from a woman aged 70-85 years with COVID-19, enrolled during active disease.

The nucleotide sequence is TGTGCCAGCAGCTTGGAATTGGCAGGCTCCTACGAGCAGTACTTC. This codes for CASSLELAGSYEQYF. The rearrangement joined TRBV5-6 to TRBJ2-7, with the identity of the D gene unclear. The CDR3 contains 15 residues, cysteine and phenylalanine counted. Only the CDR3 DNA stays, 45 bases, in frame from base 1. V is cut by 0 bases and J by 0 bases, and the space between the germline ends is 10 bases. According to the germline V gene, CDR1 reads SGHDT and CDR2 reads YYEEEE.